This T cell receptor (beta chain) was sequenced for a study of T cell repertoires in ileal Crohn's disease. As to time point: neoterminal ileum biopsy at postoperative endoscopy, about 6 months after surgery. Losses at the gene ends were 3 bases for V and 15 bases for J; bases not matched to a gene: 7. Germline CDR1 and CDR2: MNHEY and SMNVEV (reference sequence). The CDR3 extends over 12 amino acids. TCRdb's table, derived via immunoSEQ multiplex PCR, lists solely in-frame clones and lacks some. The table includes about 60,000 clones, around 90% detected once. The J gene is TRBJ1-5, the V gene TRBV27; 8 bases align to TRBD1. Sequencing was done on a sample of ileal tissue. The source is an adult with Crohn's disease. CDR3 region: CASSFKTGVWHF. The CDR3 DNA sequence: TGTGCCAGCAGTTTCAAGACAGGGGTCTGGCATTTT.